The 22 T cell receptor beta chains in this list originate from one sample, sequenced in a study of blood T cell repertoires in COVID-19. Generated by immunoSEQ multiplex PCR, the TCRdb table keeps only in-frame clones and is missing some. In the table there are nearly 200,000 clones, about 90% of which are singletons. The source material was PBMCs or T cells enriched from blood (not recorded which). The receptors originated from a woman in her late teens or twenties who had recovered from COVID-19.

This chain connects TRBV9 to TRBJ1-1; TRBD1 might be the D (6 bases). The CDR3 runs 14 residues. The V gene lost 2 bases and the J gene lost 2 bases, with 10 bases spanning the gap. CDR1 and CDR2 (germline): SGDLS, YYNGEE. CDR3 in amino acids: CASSVDSINTEAFF. The CDR3 region has the DNA TGTGCCAGCAGCGTGGACAGCATTAACACTGAAGCTTTCTTT.

This clone is labeled medium-sized. The chain carries TRBV19 and TRBJ1-1; TRBD1 aligns across 10 bases. This CDR3 has 15 residues. The germline V gene encodes CDR1 LNHDA and CDR2 SQIVND (reference sequence). V lost 7 bases and J lost 1; bases outside the gene matches: 6. The CDR3 reads CASKGGQGTNTEAFF. The CDR3 nucleotides read TGTGCCAGTAAGGGGGGACAGGGGACGAACACTGAAGCTTTCTTT.

V is TRBV10-3 and J is TRBJ1-2; D is possibly TRBD1 (6 bases). This CDR3 contains 12 residues. With 2 bases removed from V and 8 bases from J, the gap between germline ends came to 9 bases. Per germline, CDR1 ENHRY and CDR2 SYGVKD. The CDR3 is CAISEVTGGYTF. In nucleotides, the CDR3 is TGTGCCATCAGTGAGGTGACAGGAGGCTACACCTTC.

The rearrangement links TRBV11-3 to TRBJ2-1; possibly TRBD1 for D (6 bases). The CDR3 runs 17 residues. Germline V gives CDR1 SGHNT, CDR2 YENEEA. Trimming took off 0 bases at V and 1 base at J, with 13 bases between the two ends. The DNA of the CDR3 is TGTGCCAGCAGCTTAGATGGTAGGCAGGGGTCCTACAATGAGCAGTTCTTC. It is translated as CASSLDGRQGSYNEQFF.

J is TRBJ1-5 and V is TRBV28; D unresolved. CDR1 and CDR2 from the germline V gene are MDHEN and SYDVKM. There are 14 residues in the CDR3. Trimming shortened V by 5 bases and J by 4 bases, and 12 bases separated the two germline ends. The CDR3 spells CASSPGGLNQPQHF. The CDR3 DNA is TGTGCCAGCAGTCCTGGCGGGCTGAATCAGCCCCAGCATTTT.

The rearrangement uses TRBV14 and TRBJ2-7; TRBD2 aligns across 11 bases. The CDR3 is 16 residues long. From germline, CDR1 is SGHDN and CDR2 FVKESK. The V gene end was trimmed by 4 bases and the J gene end by 5 bases; junction bases not matched to a gene: 10. The CDR3 loop reads CASSLNSGGAVHEQYF. CDR3 nucleotide sequence: TGTGCCAGCAGCCTGAATAGCGGGGGGGCGGTCCACGAGCAGTACTTC. Combining the CDR3 with reference TRBV14 and TRBJ2-7 gives the whole variable domain EAGVTQFPSHSVIEKGQTVTLRCDPISGHDNLYWYRRVMGKEIKFLLHFVKESKQDESGMPNNRFLAERTGGTYSTLKVQPAELEDSGVYFCASSLNSGGAVHEQYFGPGTRLTVT.

J is TRBJ2-1 and V is TRBV15, with a weak D call TRBD2 (6 bases). Germline V gives CDR1 LNHNV, CDR2 YYDKDF (reference sequence). This CDR3 contains 16 residues. Trimming took 0 bases from V and 2 from J, leaving 11 bases between them. The CDR3 reads CATSREYSGTYNEQFF. As DNA, the CDR3 is TGTGCCACCAGCAGAGAGTATAGCGGAACCTACAATGAGCAGTTCTTC. Full variable domain (missing parts from reference TRBV15 and TRBJ2-1): DAMVIQNPRYQVTQFGKPVTLSCSQTLNHNVMYWYQQKSSQAPKLLFHYYDKDFNNEADTPDNFQSRRPNTSFCFLDIRSPGLGDTAMYLCATSREYSGTYNEQFFGPGTRLTVL.

The DNA for the CDR3 is TGTGCCAGCACCATAGGGGGTCAGGGGGCAATACATACCGGGGAGCTGTTTTTT. It specifies CASTIGGQGAIHTGELFF. V usage is TRBV9 and J usage is TRBJ2-2; 8 bases match TRBD1. This CDR3 has 18 residues. V lost 6 bases, J lost 5 bases, and 18 bases stayed unmatched. Germline CDR1 reads SGDLS; CDR2 reads YYNGEE.

This clone has just a few counts. V is TRBV9 and J is TRBJ1-6; 7 bases are shared with TRBD1. Losses at the gene ends were 6 bases for V and 7 bases for J; bases not matched to a gene: 7. From germline, CDR1 is SGDLS and CDR2 YYNGEE. The CDR3 runs to 14 residues. This CDR3 reads CASTEGAANSPLHF. The CDR3 DNA reads TGTGCCAGCACGGAGGGGGCCGCCAATTCACCCCTCCACTTT.

The gene calls are TRBV13 and TRBJ2-7, with TRBD1 as a possible D gene (5 bases). Trimming pared 4 bases from V and 0 bases from J, leaving 13 bases between. CDR3 length: 15 amino acids. Germline-derived CDR1 and CDR2 are PRHDT and FYEKMQ (reference sequence). The CDR3 spells CASSSDRRSSYEQYF. In DNA, the CDR3 is TGTGCCAGCAGCTCCGACAGACGTAGCTCCTACGAGCAGTACTTC.

The V gene is TRBV4-1, the J gene TRBJ2-5, with 9 bases aligning to TRBD2. The CDR3 contains 18 residues. Trimming cost V 0 bases and J 5 bases; bases outside gene matches: 13. Per the germline V gene, CDR1 is MGHRA and CDR2 is YSYEKL. The CDR3 protein is CASSQDGASGNGFETQYF. The CDR3 bases are TGCGCCAGCAGCCAAGATGGGGCTAGCGGGAATGGATTTGAGACCCAGTACTTC.

V gene TRBV7-9 combines with J gene TRBJ2-2, with D maybe TRBD1 (5 bases). V was clipped by 1 base and J by 0 bases, with 9 bases between them. Germline CDR1 is SEHNR and CDR2 is FQNEAQ (reference sequence). This CDR3 is built from 16 residues. The CDR3 DNA reads as TGTGCCAGCAGCTTAGGCAGGACACCGAACACCGGGGAGCTGTTTTTT. It is translated as CASSLGRTPNTGELFF.

This clone was seen a single time. The genes are TRBV30 and TRBJ1-6; tentatively, D is TRBD1 (5 bases). This CDR3 is built from 13 residues. Trimming shortened V by 5 bases and J by 6 bases, and 11 bases separated the two germline ends. The germline V gene encodes CDR1 GTSNPN and CDR2 SVGIG (reference sequence). DNA for the CDR3: TGTGCCTGGCATGGGCAGGGTAATTCACCCCTCCACTTT. Its protein product is CAWHGQGNSPLHF. Together with reference TRBV30 and TRBJ1-6, the CDR3 gives the full variable domain: SQTIHQWPATLVQPVGSPLSLECTVEGTSNPNLYWYRQAAGRGLQLLFYSVGIGQISSEVPQNLSASRPQDRQFILSSKKLLLSDSGFYLCAWHGQGNSPLHFGNGTRLTVT.

This sequence joins TRBV12-3 or TRBV12-4 and TRBJ1-2; no reliable D call. This CDR3 is 13 amino acids long. V lost 1 base to trimming and J lost 4 bases, with 7 bases between them. CDR3 coding DNA: TGTGCCAGCAGTTTAGAACAGCTCTATGGCTACACCTTC. This sequence encodes CASSLEQLYGYTF.

The chain combines TRBV10-3 with TRBJ2-7, with a tentative D call TRBD2 (6 bases). This CDR3 has 15 residues. The ends were cut back, 4 bases at V and 4 bases at J, with 17 bases in the middle. Germline V gene data show CDR1 as ENHRY and CDR2 as SYGVKD. The CDR3 loop is CAISARDSSRYEQYF. The CDR3 DNA reads as TGTGCCATCAGTGCCCGGGACTCCTCAAGATACGAGCAGTACTTC.

This clone was picked up a small number of times. The chain couples TRBV27 to TRBJ1-1; 7 bases match TRBD1. The CDR3 covers 14 residues. V dropped 5 bases and J dropped 3; count of bases not matched to a gene: 6. CDR1 is MNHEY, CDR2 SMNVEV, per germline (reference sequence). The CDR3 sequence is CASSPSGGDTEAFF. The CDR3, as DNA: TGTGCCAGCAGTCCCTCAGGGGGTGACACTGAAGCTTTCTTT.

The CDR3 sequence: CASSKDAGFGGYTF. The DNA of the CDR3 is TGTGCCAGCAGCAAAGACGCGGGGTTCGGAGGCTACACCTTC. The V gene is TRBV21-1, the J gene TRBJ1-2. TRBV21-1 is a pseudogene segment. This CDR3 is built from 14 residues.

The chain recombines TRBV29-1 with TRBJ2-7, with 11 bases identical to TRBD2. Germline values: CDR1 SQVTM, CDR2 ANQGSEA. The CDR3 is 17 residues long. The ends lost 7 bases at V and 7 bases at J; junction bases unmatched: 21. DNA of the CDR3: TGCAGCGGACAGCGGGGTAGCGGGGGGGCCTCGCTACGGGAGCAGTACTTC. Amino acids: CSGQRGSGGASLREQYF.

V usage is TRBV18 and J usage is TRBJ1-1; D is ambiguous. Trimming took 5 bases from V and 3 from J, leaving 16 bases between them. Looked up from germline, CDR1 is KGHSH and CDR2 is LQKENI. The CDR3 extends over 15 amino acids. CDR3 DNA sequence: TGTGCCAGCTCATTCCGGGAAAGTAGCGACACTGAAGCTTTCTTT. Protein sequence: CASSFRESSDTEAFF.

The V gene is TRBV9, the J gene TRBJ2-2, with 8 bases aligning to TRBD2. This CDR3 comprises 16 residues. Trimming removed 0 bases from V and 1 base from J; junction bases left unmatched: 2. Per germline, CDR1 SGDLS and CDR2 YYNGEE. CDR3 DNA: TGTGCCAGCAGCGTAGACAGCGGGGGGAACACCGGGGAGCTGTTTTTT. This translates into CASSVDSGGNTGELFF.

This chain uses TRBV19 with TRBJ1-5; the D gene is possibly TRBD1 (5 bases). The CDR3 totals 13 residues. Germline V lookup: CDR1 LNHDA, CDR2 SQIVND (reference sequence). V was clipped by 4 bases and J by 6 bases, with 10 bases between them. The CDR3 DNA is TGTGCCAGTAGTAACTTCCAGGGTCAGCCCCAGCATTTT. Its protein product is CASSNFQGQPQHF.

The chain carries TRBV6-5 and TRBJ1-6; 8 bases align to TRBD1. The V gene's germline CDR1 is MNHEY and CDR2 SVGAGI. Unmatched junction bases numbered 9, after V lost 6 bases and J lost 11 bases. The CDR3 is 14 amino acids. CDR3 DNA: TGTGCCAGCAGCCAACCACAGGGGGATCCACCCCTCCACTTT. Amino acids: CASSQPQGDPPLHF.